This record looks at one T cell receptor beta chain sequence and its context. The sample originates from a study of blood T cell repertoires in COVID-19. Study at large: Whether acute or convalescent, the COVID-19 samples came from the United States, Italy and Spain. From T cells, B-cell-depleted T cells, or PBMCs came the material, which was cDNA or gDNA.

Under the authors' procedure: Reference gene primers were amplified, and this amplification served to estimate nucleated cell counts. The method was immunoSEQ multiplex PCR; TCRdb's version includes in-frame clones alone and lacks a portion of them. The DNA was the basis for D and trimming; V, J and clone size are from that table. The data contain fewer than 250,000 clones, less than 90% of them singletons. The CDR3 covers 15 residues. From germline, CDR1 is LGHDT and CDR2 YNNKEL (reference sequence). V lost 3 bases to trimming and J lost 2 bases, with 11 bases between them. This TCR derives from a man between 65 and 80 years old with acute or convalescent COVID-19. V is TRBV3-1 (or the pseudogene TRBV3-2) and J is TRBJ1-3; D remains unclear. Source material: peripheral blood. The CDR3 DNA is TGTGCCAGCAGCCACTGGGAGAGGGCTGGAAACACCATATATTTT. Its protein is CASSHWERAGNTIYF.